Presented here are 31 T cell receptor beta chains from one specimen sequenced in a study of shared T cell receptors in the human thymus. Measured with immunoSEQ multiplex PCR; TCRdb has only the in-frame clones, and not every one. This sample carries 540,000 or so clones, about 84% of them seen once, and the ten largest clones take less than 0.015%. These data also featured in a second study, about human thymus T cells.

The specimen was thymocytes. These receptors came from a boy in the first two years of life with a congenital heart defect.

The chain is built from TRBV6-1 and TRBJ2-1; TRBD2 aligns across 9 bases. The germline gives CDR1 MNHNS, CDR2 SASEGT. After removal of 7 bases from V and 8 bases from J, the junction contained 12 bases not matched to a gene. The CDR3 totals 15 residues. CDR3 residues: CASTPGGRARDEQFF. CDR3 bases: TGTGCCAGCACCCCCGGCGGGAGGGCCCGTGATGAGCAGTTCTTC.

The V and J genes are TRBV15 and TRBJ2-7, with TRBD2 as a possible D gene (7 bases). The length of the CDR3 is 18 residues. Germline CDR1 and CDR2: LNHNV and YYDKDF (reference sequence). Deletions cut 2 bases from V and 1 base from J, with 21 bases between. This CDR3 is CATSRTRQRDTISYEQYF. DNA for the CDR3: TGTGCCACCAGCAGAACTCGACAGCGGGACACCATTTCCTACGAGCAGTACTTC.

The chain recombines TRBV30 with TRBJ1-4; 7 bases align to TRBD1. V lost 2 bases to trimming and J lost 8 bases; unmatched junction nucleotides: 11. The CDR3 has 15 residues. Germline V gene data show CDR1 as GTSNPN and CDR2 as SVGIG (reference sequence). CDR3 DNA: TGTGCCTGGAGTTATAAAAGGGGGCTTGGGGAAAAACTGTTTTTT. Translating gives CAWSYKRGLGEKLFF.

J is TRBJ2-7 and V is TRBV27; D is undetermined. Germline V lookup: CDR1 MNHEY, CDR2 SMNVEV (reference sequence). The CDR3 is 12 residues long. V lost 6 bases, J lost 4 bases, and 10 bases lay in between. The CDR3: CASRPNSYEQYF. The CDR3 DNA reads TGTGCCAGCAGGCCGAACAGTTACGAGCAGTACTTC.

V and J are TRBV6-1 and TRBJ2-7; 14 bases fit TRBD2. Trimming at V came to 4 bases and at J to 5 bases, leaving 10 bases not matched to a gene. This CDR3 spans 17 amino acids. From germline, CDR1 is MNHNS and CDR2 SASEGT. CDR3: CASSVPGLAGVEDEQYF. DNA of the CDR3: TGTGCCAGCAGTGTGCCGGGACTAGCGGGAGTGGAGGACGAGCAGTACTTC.

The chain recombines TRBV11-2 with TRBJ2-7; tentatively, D is TRBD2 (6 bases). The CDR3 contains 15 residues. V was clipped by 1 base and J by 5 bases, with 15 bases between them. Germline CDR1 reads SGHAT; CDR2 reads FQNNGV. This CDR3 reads CASSLGPGDRDEQYF. CDR3 in DNA: TGTGCCAGCAGCTTAGGACCGGGAGATCGGGACGAGCAGTACTTC. Drawing the rest from reference TRBV11-2 and TRBJ2-7, the complete variable domain is EAGVAQSPRYKIIEKRQSVAFWCNPISGHATLYWYQQILGQGPKLLIQFQNNGVVDDSQLPKDRFSAERLKGVDSTLKIQPAKLEDSAVYLCASSLGPGDRDEQYFGPGTRLTVT.

Points on this clone: Other DNA sequences in this specimen translate into the identical CDR3. The chain couples TRBV15 to TRBJ2-7; 9 bases map to TRBD1. CDR3 length: 15 residues. Germline loops: CDR1 LNHNV, CDR2 YYDKDF (reference sequence). V was pared by 1 base and J by 3 bases, with 4 bases of the junction left unmatched. CDR3 protein: CATSRAGTGSYEQYF. The CDR3 nucleotides are TGTGCCACCAGCAGAGCCGGGACAGGGAGCTACGAGCAGTACTTC. The full variable domain, completed using reference TRBV15 and TRBJ2-7, is DAMVIQNPRYQVTQFGKPVTLSCSQTLNHNVMYWYQQKSSQAPKLLFHYYDKDFNNEADTPDNFQSRRPNTSFCFLDIRSPGLGDTAMYLCATSRAGTGSYEQYFGPGTRLTVT.

A single count supports this clone. The chain employs TRBV25-1 and TRBJ2-4; maybe TRBD1 (6 bases). The CDR3 has 15 residues. Deletions cut 6 bases from V and 2 bases from J, with 14 bases between. Germline-derived CDR1 and CDR2 are MGHDK and SYGVNS. CDR3 bases: TGTGCCAGCAGAGGGGGAGAGGCTCCCAAAAACATTCAGTACTTC. Translated, it gives CASRGGEAPKNIQYF.

This clone was counted between two and nine times. The chain links TRBV4-1 to TRBJ1-1; D is unclear. From germline, CDR1 is MGHRA and CDR2 YSYEKL. This CDR3 comprises 12 residues. V was shortened by 0 bases and J by 10 bases, with 9 bases between the two germline ends. The CDR3 reads CASSQEGVGAFF. The CDR3 nucleotides are TGCGCCAGCAGCCAAGAGGGAGTGGGAGCTTTCTTT.

This chain connects TRBV5-1 to TRBJ2-7; TRBD1 agrees at 9 bases. The V gene's germline CDR1 is SGHRS and CDR2 YFSETQ. V lost 0 bases, J lost 0 bases, and 7 bases stayed unmatched. This CDR3 contains 17 residues. The DNA for the CDR3 is TGCGCCAGCAGCTTGGACATAACAGGGGGCCGCTCCTACGAGCAGTACTTC. As protein: CASSLDITGGRSYEQYF.

This chain uses TRBV5-1 with TRBJ1-1, with D perhaps TRBD1 (5 bases). The germline V and J ends were trimmed by 0 bases and 0 bases, with 12 bases remaining between them. The CDR3 loop spans 16 amino acids. Germline-derived CDR1 and CDR2 are SGHRS and YFSETQ. CDR3 nucleotide sequence: TGCGCCAGCAGCTTGGATAGGGGTAGGGTGAACACTGAAGCTTTCTTT. Translation: CASSLDRGRVNTEAFF.

V gene TRBV29-1 combines with J gene TRBJ2-1; possibly TRBD1 for D (6 bases). The CDR3 contains 12 residues. The germline gives CDR1 SQVTM, CDR2 ANQGSEA. Between the trimmed V and J ends, which lost 7 bases and 8 bases, there was a span of 15 bases. CDR3 coding DNA: TGCAGCGCCCGACAGGATACCGATGAGCAGTTCTTC. Translated: CSARQDTDEQFF.

The V call is TRBV28, the J call TRBJ2-1; possibly TRBD2 for D (5 bases). V lost 1 base and J lost 6, with 10 bases in between. Germline V gene lookup returns CDR1 MDHEN and CDR2 SYDVKM. The CDR3 extends over 14 amino acids. The CDR3 sequence is CASSLLHRGNEQFF. The CDR3 nucleotides are TGTGCCAGCAGTTTATTACATCGGGGCAATGAGCAGTTCTTC.

The chain is built from TRBV30 and TRBJ2-3, with a tentative D call TRBD2 (5 bases). Germline CDR1 GTSNPN, CDR2 SVGIG (reference sequence). V was trimmed by 8 bases and J by 2 bases, leaving 20 bases between them. The CDR3 length is 15 residues. The CDR3 reads CAGLVFSENTDTQYF. In nucleotides, the CDR3 is TGTGCCGGACTGGTTTTTAGCGAAAACACAGATACGCAGTATTTT.

The gene calls are TRBV7-2 and TRBJ2-7, with TRBD2 matching 11 bases. CDR1 is SGHTA, CDR2 FQGNSA, per germline. CDR3 size: 16 residues. J gave up 4 bases and V 3 bases, and 8 bases lay outside the gene matches. In DNA, the CDR3 is TGTGCCAGCAGCTTTAGCGGGAGGGACCCCACATACGAGCAGTACTTC. It specifies CASSFSGRDPTYEQYF.

The chain uses TRBV6-5 and TRBJ2-7; 7 bases are a match to TRBD2. The ends lost 4 bases at V and 7 bases at J; junction bases unmatched: 7. The CDR3 sequence is 13 residues long. Germline CDR1 and CDR2: MNHEY and SVGAGI. The CDR3 DNA follows: TGTGCCAGCAGTTTAACCCCTAGCGGAGAGCAGTACTTC. As protein: CASSLTPSGEQYF.

The genes are TRBV20-1 and TRBJ2-1; TRBD2 aligns across 8 bases. After removal of 6 bases from V and 9 bases from J, the junction contained 1 base not matched to a gene. The CDR3 has 10 residues. Germline assignment: CDR1 DFQATT and CDR2 SNEGSKA (reference sequence). CDR3 amino acids: CSAGRAEQFF. The CDR3 DNA reads as TGCAGTGCCGGGAGGGCTGAGCAGTTCTTC.

The chain combines TRBV19 with TRBJ1-2, with a tentative D call TRBD1 (5 bases). Looked up from germline, CDR1 is LNHDA and CDR2 is SQIVND (reference sequence). V lost 4 bases to trimming and J lost 0 bases, with 12 bases between them. There are 15 residues in the CDR3. CDR3 nucleotides: TGTGCCAGTAGTACCCTTGACAGCACTAACTATGGCTACACCTTC. It is translated as CASSTLDSTNYGYTF.

The chain combines TRBV7-6 with TRBJ2-2; tentative D call: TRBD2 (6 bases). This CDR3 is built from 17 residues. CDR1 is SGHVS and CDR2 is FNYEAQ in the germline V gene. Deletions cut 3 bases from V and 0 bases from J, with 14 bases between. Here the CDR3 reads CASSFRWLATNTGELFF. CDR3 nucleotides: TGTGCCAGCAGCTTTAGGTGGCTAGCGACGAACACCGGGGAGCTGTTTTTT.

This sequence joins TRBV27 and TRBJ2-3; maybe TRBD2 (6 bases). V shed 6 bases and J shed 3 bases, with 16 bases lying between them. Looked up from germline, CDR1 is MNHEY and CDR2 is SMNVEV (reference sequence). The CDR3 consists of 15 residues. The CDR3 nucleotides read TGTGCCAGCAGCAAGGGACTGGGAGATACAGATACGCAGTATTTT. Its protein product is CASSKGLGDTDTQYF.

The chain combines TRBV15 with TRBJ2-2; TRBD1 matches at 7 bases. This CDR3 has 16 amino acids. The V segment lost 3 bases and the J segment 3 bases; nucleotides outside the gene matches: 7. CDR1 and CDR2 from the germline V gene are LNHNV and YYDKDF (reference sequence). The CDR3 coding sequence is TGTGCCACCAGCAGCACCGGGACAGTGGACACCGGGGAGCTGTTTTTT. It encodes CATSSTGTVDTGELFF.

The CDR3 spells CASSPGTSESYEQYF. CDR3 nucleotide sequence: TGCGCCAGCAGCCCCGGGACTAGCGAGTCCTACGAGCAGTACTTC. This chain joins TRBV5-1 and TRBJ2-7; TRBD2 agrees at 10 bases. The ends lost 4 bases at V and 1 base at J; junction bases unmatched: 5. Germline assignment: CDR1 SGHRS and CDR2 YFSETQ. The CDR3 length is 15 residues.

This sequence joins TRBV28 and TRBJ1-1, with TRBD1 matching over 9 bases. The J segment lost 2 bases and the V segment lost 4 bases, leaving 5 bases of the junction unmatched. This CDR3 comprises 15 residues. CDR1 and CDR2 from the germline V gene are MDHEN and SYDVKM. DNA for the CDR3: TGTGCCAGCAGTTGCACGGGACAGGGAAACACTGAAGCTTTCTTT. The encoded protein is CASSCTGQGNTEAFF.

This chain connects TRBV4-3 to TRBJ1-6; D is undetermined. Germline V gives CDR1 LGHNA, CDR2 YSLEER. V lost 0 bases, J lost 8 bases, and 11 bases lay in between. The CDR3 consists of 15 residues. The CDR3 DNA reads TGCGCCAGCAGCCAAGATTTACAGTCAGATTCACCCCTCCACTTT. Amino acids: CASSQDLQSDSPLHF.

The chain employs TRBV7-6 and TRBJ2-2, with TRBD2 matching over 10 bases. CDR3 size: 17 residues. Trimming at V came to 0 bases and at J to 2 bases, leaving 3 bases not matched to a gene. Germline values: CDR1 SGHVS, CDR2 FNYEAQ. In DNA, the CDR3 is TGTGCCAGCAGCTTAGCCCGGACTAGCGGTAACACCGGGGAGCTGTTTTTT. Its translation is CASSLARTSGNTGELFF.

This clone turned up a few times. This sequence joins TRBV7-6 and TRBJ2-1, with D uncertain. The V end lost 1 base, the J end lost 8 bases, and 6 bases lay between the germline ends. This CDR3 region has 12 residues. Germline CDR1 and CDR2: SGHVS and FNYEAQ. The CDR3 here is CASSLGAHEQFF. The CDR3 region has the DNA TGTGCCAGCAGCTTAGGAGCTCATGAGCAGTTCTTC.

The chain uses TRBV9 and TRBJ2-7; 8 nucleotides match TRBD1. The CDR3 is 16 amino acids. Trimming at V came to 0 bases and at J to 1 base, leaving 6 bases not matched to a gene. Germline V CDR1 and CDR2: SGDLS, YYNGEE. DNA of the CDR3: TGTGCCAGCAGCGTAGGGGGGGACAGGTGTTCCTACGAGCAGTACTTC. It translates to CASSVGGDRCSYEQYF.

This chain joins TRBV15 and TRBJ2-1; 11 nucleotides align to TRBD2. This CDR3 contains 18 residues. Losses at the gene ends were 0 bases for V and 6 bases for J; bases not matched to a gene: 10. Germline V gene lookup returns CDR1 LNHNV and CDR2 YYDKDF (reference sequence). The CDR3 DNA follows: TGTGCCACCAGCAGAGAGCCCTTTCTAGCGGGAGGAGGCAATGAGCAGTTCTTC. This sequence encodes CATSREPFLAGGGNEQFF.

J is TRBJ2-1 and V is TRBV7-2; perhaps TRBD2 as D (5 bases). Germline CDR1 reads SGHTA; CDR2 reads FQGNSA. Trimming left V 5 bases short and J 0 bases short, with 14 bases between. The CDR3 has 16 residues. The CDR3 loop is CASSILDFPSYNEQFF. The CDR3 DNA reads TGTGCCAGCAGCATCTTGGACTTCCCCTCCTACAATGAGCAGTTCTTC.

This CDR3 is CAWSPRELAYNEQFF. The CDR3 DNA is TGTGCCTGGAGTCCGCGGGAGTTAGCCTACAATGAGCAGTTCTTC. The V gene is TRBV30, the J gene TRBJ2-1; 7 positions match TRBD2. This CDR3 region has 15 residues. The trim removed 2 bases at V and 2 bases at J, leaving 6 bases unmatched. Per the germline V gene, CDR1 is GTSNPN and CDR2 is SVGIG (reference sequence).

The J gene is TRBJ1-1, the V gene TRBV4-3; the D gene is possibly TRBD1 (6 bases). CDR3 length: 15 amino acids. Germline values: CDR1 LGHNA, CDR2 YSLEER. Deletions cut 3 bases from V and 6 bases from J, with 17 bases between. The chain's CDR3 is CASSHYSPGDPEAFF. CDR3 in DNA: TGCGCCAGCAGCCATTACAGCCCAGGGGACCCTGAAGCTTTCTTT.